The 24 T cell receptor beta chains given below trace back to one sample, sequenced in a study of CD8+ T cells in alopecia areata. Extracted RNA was reverse transcribed into cDNA, the sequencing template. Repertoires were generated with immunoSEQ multiplex PCR, while TCRdb's copy carries only in-frame clones and drops some. The sample lists about 110,000 clones, roughly 84% occurring once. Treatment given: oral pan-JAK inhibitor, 5-10 mg twice daily. The sample was CD8+ T cells sorted from blood, taken at week 24, from a patient treated with tofacitinib. The receptors were gathered from a human donor with alopecia areata.

The DNA for the CDR3 is TGTGCCAGCAGTGAAGTGCGAAGCGGCTCCTACGAGCAGTACTTC. As protein: CASSEVRSGSYEQYF. The rearrangement uses TRBV6-1 and TRBJ2-7; possible D gene TRBD2, 5 bases. Germline V gene data show CDR1 as MNHNS and CDR2 as SASEGT. Trimming shortened V by 1 base and J by 0 bases, and 10 bases separated the two germline ends. The CDR3 spans 15 residues.

The V and J genes are TRBV5-1 and TRBJ2-1, with D tentatively TRBD1 (7 bases). The V gene's germline CDR1 is SGHRS and CDR2 YFSETQ. This CDR3 comprises 15 residues. V was trimmed by 7 bases and J by 7 bases, leaving 21 bases between them. Here the CDR3 DNA reads TGCGCCAGCTTTGAAGGAGGGGGCGCGGGTAATGAGCAGTTCTTC. The encoded protein is CASFEGGGAGNEQFF.

The chain couples TRBV6-5 to TRBJ2-1, with no clear D. This CDR3 has 13 amino acids. V lost 0 bases and J lost 2, with 2 bases in between. The germline gives CDR1 MNHEY, CDR2 SVGAGI. The CDR3 DNA reads as TGTGCCAGCAGTTACTCGACCTACAATGAGCAGTTCTTC. Protein sequence: CASSYSTYNEQFF.

V and J are TRBV9 and TRBJ2-7, with 9 bases fitting TRBD1. Germline loops: CDR1 SGDLS, CDR2 YYNGEE. The length of the CDR3 is 16 residues. The junction had 6 bases not matched to a gene; V was cut back by 0 bases and J by 2 bases. CDR3 bases: TGTGCCAGCAGCGTAGGGGGGACAGGGAATCCCTACGAGCAGTACTTC. Translation gives CASSVGGTGNPYEQYF.

This chain joins TRBV2 and TRBJ2-1; 13 bases are a match to TRBD2. The CDR3 is 14 amino acids. Germline CDR1 reads SNHLY; CDR2 reads FYNNEI. V gave up 8 bases and J gave up 7 bases; unmatched junction bases: 5. The CDR3 loop reads CASVTSGGLNEQFF. As DNA, the CDR3 is TGTGCCAGCGTGACTAGCGGGGGGTTGAATGAGCAGTTCTTC.

Note on this clone: Other DNA sequences in this specimen translate into the identical CDR3. This chain joins TRBV6-5 and TRBJ1-2; TRBD1 agrees at 8 bases. The CDR3 consists of 15 residues. The germline V gene has CDR1 MNHEY and CDR2 SVGAGI. V lost 0 bases and J lost 3; bases outside the gene matches: 3. As DNA, the CDR3 is TGTGCCAGCAGTTACTCAGCAGGGGGCCACTATGGCTACACCTTC. As protein: CASSYSAGGHYGYTF.

This chain links TRBV7-6 with TRBJ1-1, with D uncertain. The CDR3 has 13 amino acids. The V gene's germline CDR1 is SGHVS and CDR2 FNYEAQ. V was shortened by 2 bases and J by 5 bases, with 9 bases between the two germline ends. CDR3 nucleotide sequence: TGTGCCAGCAGCTTAAACGGGCCTACTGAAGCTTTCTTT. It specifies CASSLNGPTEAFF.

V usage is TRBV19 and J usage is TRBJ2-2; no definite D call. There are 13 residues in the CDR3. Trimming removed 5 bases from V and 3 bases from J, with 7 bases in between. Germline CDR1 is LNHDA and CDR2 is SQIVND (reference sequence). The CDR3 nucleotides are TGTGCCAGTAGTCCTAGGTACACCGGGGAGCTGTTTTTT. Translating it yields CASSPRYTGELFF.

Here the CDR3 reads CASSLGGATNYGYTF. The CDR3 DNA follows: TGTGCCAGCAGCTTAGGGGGGGCCACTAACTATGGCTACACCTTC. V gene TRBV7-9 combines with J gene TRBJ1-2; TRBD1 might be the D (6 bases). The CDR3 extends over 15 amino acids. Trimming took off 1 base at V and 0 bases at J, with 9 bases between the two ends. CDR1 is SEHNR and CDR2 is FQNEAQ in the germline V gene (reference sequence).

This clone was recorded once. The rearrangement uses TRBV4-1 and TRBJ2-7; D uncertain. Deletions cut 0 bases from V and 2 bases from J, with 5 bases between. This CDR3 comprises 13 residues. Germline CDR1 is MGHRA and CDR2 is YSYEKL. Here the CDR3 DNA reads TGCGCCAGCAGCCAAGAAGGTACCTACGAGCAGTACTTC. Residues: CASSQEGTYEQYF.

This chain uses TRBV29-1 with TRBJ2-6; no clear D gene. The germline gives CDR1 SQVTM, CDR2 ANQGSEA. V lost 4 bases and J lost 1, with 8 bases in between. This CDR3 is built from 14 residues. This CDR3 reads CSVVVGSGANVLTF. CDR3 nucleotides: TGCAGCGTTGTGGTGGGGTCTGGGGCCAACGTCCTGACTTTC.

Notes on this clone: At one end, the junction sequence differs from germline, possibly due to a read error. The chain has TRBV18 and TRBJ1-2; D possibly corresponds to TRBD1 (6 bases). The CDR3 totals 14 residues. CDR1 KGHSH and CDR2 LQKENI come from the germline V gene. The CDR3 spells CASSPAGGNFGYTF. As DNA, the CDR3 is TGTGCCAGCTCACCAGCGGGGGGCAACTTTGGCTACACCTTC. The full variable domain, its missing parts supplied by reference TRBV18 and TRBJ1-2, is NAGVMQNPRHLVRRRGQEARLRCSPMKGHSHVYWYRQLPEEGLKFMVYLQKENIIDESGMPKERFSAEFPKEGPSILRIQQVVRGDSAAYFCASSPAGGNFGYTFGSGTRLTVV.

The J gene is TRBJ2-3, the V gene TRBV5-1; 12 nucleotides agree with TRBD2. V was clipped by 5 bases and J by 5 bases; unmatched bases: 9. CDR3 length: 16 residues. The germline V gene has CDR1 SGHRS and CDR2 YFSETQ. The CDR3 sequence is CASSPRLAGEVDTQYF. CDR3 DNA sequence: TGCGCCAGCAGTCCTAGACTAGCGGGGGAGGTAGATACGCAGTATTTT. Full variable domain (rest looked up from reference TRBV5-1 and TRBJ2-3): KAGVTQTPRYLIKTRGQQVTLSCSPISGHRSVSWYQQTPGQGLQFLFEYFSETQRNKGNFPGRFSGRQFSNSRSEMNVSTLELGDSALYLCASSPRLAGEVDTQYFGPGTRLTVL.

The chain couples TRBV7-8 to TRBJ2-1; D gene uncertain. The CDR3 loop spans 13 amino acids. In germline, CDR1 is SGHVS, CDR2 FQNEAQ. The V gene lost 0 bases and the J gene lost 7 bases, with 7 bases spanning the gap. The CDR3 loop reads CASSLALDNEQFF. The CDR3 DNA follows: TGTGCCAGCAGCTTAGCCCTAGATAATGAGCAGTTCTTC.

The chain employs TRBV5-1 and TRBJ2-1, with 7 positions matching TRBD1. CDR3 length: 16 residues. Trimming cost V 2 bases and J 0 bases; bases outside gene matches: 5. Germline V gives CDR1 SGHRS, CDR2 YFSETQ. The CDR3 DNA sequence: TGCGCCAGCAGCTTCGAGGGGGCGAACTCCTACAATGAGCAGTTCTTC. As protein: CASSFEGANSYNEQFF.

The chain has TRBV29-1 and TRBJ1-2; D possibly corresponds to TRBD1 (5 bases). Germline V lookup: CDR1 SQVTM, CDR2 ANQGSEA. The CDR3 covers 13 residues. Between the trimmed V and J ends, which lost 5 bases and 0 bases, there was a span of 10 bases. The CDR3 DNA follows: TGCAGCGTTCGAGGGACGGCTAACTATGGCTACACCTTC. Translated, it gives CSVRGTANYGYTF.

Only a few counts were recorded for this clone. This chain links TRBV11-2 with TRBJ2-5, with 7 bases fitting TRBD1. Germline V lookup: CDR1 SGHAT, CDR2 FQNNGV. J was trimmed by 0 bases and V by 1 base; bases with no gene match: 2. The CDR3 length is 15 residues. The CDR3 is CASSLGGQNQETQYF. CDR3 DNA: TGTGCCAGCAGCTTAGGGGGACAGAACCAAGAGACCCAGTACTTC.

In its sample, this clone was seen once. This chain links TRBV27 with TRBJ2-5; D is uncertain. This CDR3 spans 12 amino acids. Germline assignment: CDR1 MNHEY and CDR2 SMNVEV (reference sequence). V was cut by 6 bases and J by 8 bases, with 13 bases left in between. In nucleotides, the CDR3 is TGTGCCAGCAGGCGCGGATCAGGAACCCAGTACTTC. It is translated as CASRRGSGTQYF.

The genes are TRBV5-1 and TRBJ2-3; D may match TRBD1 or TRBD2 (5 bases each). The V end lost 0 bases, the J end lost 6 bases, and 14 bases lay between the germline ends. Germline loops: CDR1 SGHRS, CDR2 YFSETQ. The CDR3 covers 15 residues. CDR3 DNA: TGCGCCAGCAGCTTGGTTGGGGGAGTCAAGGATACGCAGTATTTT. It translates to CASSLVGGVKDTQYF. Supplemented by reference TRBV5-1 and TRBJ2-3, the full variable domain reads KAGVTQTPRYLIKTRGQQVTLSCSPISGHRSVSWYQQTPGQGLQFLFEYFSETQRNKGNFPGRFSGRQFSNSRSEMNVSTLELGDSALYLCASSLVGGVKDTQYFGPGTRLTVL.

This clone was counted only a few times. This chain's CDR3 is CASSSLSGVNYEQYF. CDR3 sequence (DNA): TGTGCCAGCAGCTCGCTTAGCGGGGTTAACTACGAGCAGTACTTC. V gene TRBV11-2 combines with J gene TRBJ2-7, with TRBD2 matching 8 bases. Germline V gene sequence: CDR1 SGHAT, CDR2 FQNNGV. Trimming removed 4 bases from V and 3 bases from J; junction bases left unmatched: 8. The CDR3 runs 15 residues.

This chain joins TRBV30 and TRBJ2-2; D call uncertain. Looked up from germline, CDR1 is GTSNPN and CDR2 is SVGIG (reference sequence). The ends were cut back, 1 base at V and 6 bases at J, with 6 bases in the middle. There are 12 residues in the CDR3. The CDR3 region has the DNA TGTGCCTGGAGTGCCGGACCCGGGGAGCTGTTTTTT. Translated, it gives CAWSAGPGELFF.

The rearrangement links TRBV5-4 to TRBJ2-5, with no clear D. The V gene's germline CDR1 is SGHNT and CDR2 YYREEE (reference sequence). The CDR3 is 13 residues long. With 1 base removed from V and 3 bases from J, the gap between germline ends came to 7 bases. CDR3 bases: TGTGCCAGCAGCTTGTCGACGGAAGAGACCCAGTACTTC. This encodes CASSLSTEETQYF.

The chain uses TRBV4-1 and TRBJ2-7; 7 bases are a match to TRBD2. Per the germline V gene, CDR1 is MGHRA and CDR2 is YSYEKL. Trimming cost V 4 bases and J 0 bases; bases outside gene matches: 6. The CDR3 is 15 residues long. CDR3 amino acids: CASSPKRGDSYEQYF. The CDR3 region has the DNA TGCGCCAGCAGCCCGAAACGGGGGGACTCCTACGAGCAGTACTTC.

This chain uses TRBV29-1 with TRBJ2-5; 7 bases align to TRBD1. V shed 5 bases, J shed 0 bases, and the junction held 18 bases outside the gene matches. In germline, CDR1 is SQVTM, CDR2 ANQGSEA. CDR3 size: 18 residues. In DNA form, the CDR3 reads TGCAGCGTTCTCCGTTTTTCGCCCGACAGGGAGAACCAAGAGACCCAGTACTTC. It specifies CSVLRFSPDRENQETQYF.